This T cell receptor beta chain comes out of a study of T cell responses to AZD1222 COVID-19 vaccine. Concerning this clone: Its antigen is unidentified.

Using immunoSEQ multiplex PCR, the repertoire was profiled, and TCRdb retains in-frame clones only, with some absent. The data show about 150,000 clones, with about nine tenths seen just once and 1.5% to 2% held by the top ten. The CDR3 is made up of 14 amino acids. V shed 3 bases, J shed 1 base, and the junction held 5 bases outside the gene matches. The germline V gene has CDR1 GTSNPN and CDR2 SVGIG (reference sequence). Study-level points and caveats: Repertoires were collected only later (after the peak T cell response had occurred). Spike-wide coverage was observed for vaccine-associated CD4 TCRs, with dominant responses at 160-218 and 743-854. Rises in breadth and depth of Spike-specific TCRs came after two AZD1222 doses.

Material: peripheral blood, obtained on day 0 of AZD1222 vaccination. The chain is built from TRBV30 and TRBJ1-1, with 7 bases matching TRBD1. This TCR derives from an adult in good health. The CDR3 DNA is TGTGCCTGGAGCGAGGGGGCAGGGAACACTGAAGCTTTCTTT. Translation: CAWSEGAGNTEAFF.